The 23 T cell receptor beta chains in this list originate from one sample, sequenced in a study of cytomegalovirus exposure and HLA in healthy donors. Researchers ran the PCR with 60 Vbeta and 13 Jbeta primers. The protocol was immunoSEQ multiplex PCR, while the TCRdb copy is restricted to in-frame clones and leaves out a portion. The table includes some 110,000 clones, 70% detected once. The sample consisted of PBMCs. These receptors were taken from a young man in good health and CMV-seropositive.

The chain recombines TRBV19 with TRBJ1-3; unclear D gene. CDR3 length: 14 amino acids. Trimming cost V 1 base and J 0 bases, with 4 bases left between them. Germline-derived CDR1 and CDR2 are LNHDA and SQIVND (reference sequence). CDR3 nucleotides: TGTGCCAGTAGTATAGGGGCCTCTGGAAACACCATATATTTT. Amino acid sequence: CASSIGASGNTIYF.

J is TRBJ1-3 and V is TRBV11-2, with 7 bases matching TRBD1. V was clipped by 6 bases and J by 4 bases; unmatched bases: 9. Germline lookup yields CDR1 SGHAT and CDR2 FQNNGV. This CDR3 region has 15 residues. CDR3 sequence reads: CASRETGTLGNTIYF. The DNA of the CDR3 is TGTGCCAGCAGGGAGACAGGGACCCTGGGAAACACCATATATTTT.

The chain combines TRBV18 with TRBJ1-1, with D possibly TRBD1 on 6 matching bases. V was shortened by 3 bases and J by 9 bases, with 8 bases between the two germline ends. CDR3 size: 11 residues. The V gene's germline CDR1 is KGHSH and CDR2 LQKENI. DNA for the CDR3: TGTGCCAGCTCACCGGACAGCAAAGCTTTCTTT. Translating gives CASSPDSKAFF.

V is TRBV6-1 and J is TRBJ2-5, with D tentatively TRBD1 (6 bases). V lost 8 bases and J 5 bases, leaving 15 bases between the germline ends. The CDR3 totals 13 residues. Germline CDR1 reads MNHNS; CDR2 reads SASEGT. CDR3 DNA sequence: TGTGCCAGCGTCTTGTGGGGGCTGGAGACCCAGTACTTC. Protein sequence: CASVLWGLETQYF.

Only one count was recorded for this clone. The chain has TRBV30 and TRBJ2-1, with 14 positions matching TRBD2. CDR3 length equals 11 residues. Unmatched junction bases numbered 1, after V lost 5 bases and J lost 13 bases. Germline V CDR1 and CDR2: GTSNPN, SVGIG (reference sequence). This CDR3 is CAWGLAGGQFF. CDR3 in DNA: TGTGCCTGGGGACTAGCGGGAGGACAGTTCTTC.

V usage is TRBV2 and J usage is TRBJ2-7; 7 nucleotides match TRBD1. Trimming cost V 3 bases and J 1 base; bases outside gene matches: 6. The CDR3 runs to 15 residues. Per germline, CDR1 SNHLY and CDR2 FYNNEI. CDR3 region: CASSEGTGESYEQYF. The CDR3 DNA follows: TGTGCCAGCAGTGAGGGTACAGGGGAATCCTACGAGCAGTACTTC.

In this sample, this clone turned up once. J is TRBJ2-2 and V is TRBV6-1; no definite D call. From germline, CDR1 is MNHNS and CDR2 SASEGT. Trimming took 7 bases from V and 3 from J, leaving 12 bases between them. The CDR3 is 14 residues long. The chain's CDR3 is CASTELYYTGELFF. CDR3 nucleotide sequence: TGTGCCAGCACCGAGCTCTATTACACCGGGGAGCTGTTTTTT.

This chain's CDR3 is CASPRVTEAFF. DNA of the CDR3: TGTGCCAGCCCCAGGGTAACTGAAGCTTTCTTT. The chain combines TRBV6-6 with TRBJ1-1; a weak D match, TRBD1 (5 bases). The length of the CDR3 is 11 residues. Germline V gives CDR1 MNHNY, CDR2 SVGAGI (reference sequence). V was trimmed by 8 bases and J by 5 bases, leaving 9 bases between them.

V is TRBV5-4 and J is TRBJ2-7; D gene uncertain. Germline CDR1 is SGHNT and CDR2 is YYREEE (reference sequence). V lost 4 bases to trimming and J lost 7 bases, with 9 bases between them. This CDR3 spans 11 amino acids. CDR3 sequence reads: CASSLDGEQYF. Here the CDR3 DNA reads TGTGCCAGCAGCCTAGACGGGGAGCAGTACTTC.

The rearrangement links TRBV19 to TRBJ1-2; no firm D call. Germline V CDR1 and CDR2: LNHDA, SQIVND (reference sequence). Trimming took 10 bases from V and 6 from J, leaving 30 bases between them. CDR3 length: 17 amino acids. The CDR3 nucleotides are TGTGCCATCCGGGGATCGGGGTCGGAGATCACGCGGGATGGCTACACCTTC. Translating it yields CAIRGSGSEITRDGYTF.

This clone was detected only once. The chain couples TRBV11-2 to TRBJ1-1; D gene ambiguous. The CDR3 extends over 18 amino acids. Trimming removed 2 bases at V and 2 bases at J, with 21 bases between. Germline values: CDR1 SGHAT, CDR2 FQNNGV. Here the CDR3 DNA reads TGTGCCAGCAGCTTATATTTCGGTGCCGGTCGAACTAACACTGAAGCTTTCTTT. It encodes CASSLYFGAGRTNTEAFF.

The chain combines TRBV27 with TRBJ2-7; the match to TRBD2 covers 9 bases. The ends lost 3 bases at V and 3 bases at J; junction bases unmatched: 3. There are 14 residues in the CDR3. Germline loops: CDR1 MNHEY, CDR2 SMNVEV (reference sequence). CDR3: CASSLTSGIYEQYV. The CDR3, as DNA: TGTGCCAGCAGTTTGACTAGCGGAATCTACGAGCAGTACGTC.

This rearrangement joins TRBV7-8 to TRBJ2-2, with a weak D call TRBD2 (6 bases). CDR1 and CDR2 (germline): SGHVS, FQNEAQ. The V end lost 4 bases, the J end lost 4 bases, and 13 bases lay between the germline ends. The length of the CDR3 is 15 residues. DNA for the CDR3: TGTGCCAGCAGCTCCGTGGGCGGGGCCACCGGGGAGCTGTTTTTT. Protein: CASSSVGGATGELFF.

The V call is TRBV7-2, the J call TRBJ1-2; 7 bases agree with TRBD1. CDR3 size: 14 residues. Per the germline V gene, CDR1 is SGHTA and CDR2 is FQGNSA. With V trimmed by 3 bases and J by 4 bases, 5 bases remained unmatched. The CDR3 DNA reads as TGTGCCAGCAGCTTGGAGACAGGGCTCTATGGCTACACCTTC. This translates into CASSLETGLYGYTF.

The CDR3 loop reads CASSAGGNQPQHF. CDR3 nucleotides: TGTGCCAGCAGCGCGGGGGGCAATCAGCCCCAGCATTTT. This chain connects TRBV6-5 to TRBJ1-5; tentative D call: TRBD1 (5 bases). Germline V gives CDR1 MNHEY, CDR2 SVGAGI. With 6 bases removed from V and 2 bases from J, the gap between germline ends came to 8 bases. CDR3 length: 13 residues.

The chain couples TRBV9 to TRBJ2-1; tentatively, D is TRBD2 (6 bases). CDR1 is SGDLS, CDR2 YYNGEE, per germline. Trimming took 0 bases from V and 2 from J, leaving 9 bases between them. The CDR3 contains 15 residues. The CDR3 DNA reads TGTGCCAGCAGCGTAGAAGGGACTCCCTACAATGAGCAGTTCTTC. The encoded protein is CASSVEGTPYNEQFF.

This chain uses TRBV7-2 with TRBJ2-1; no firm D call. CDR3 length: 14 amino acids. Trimming stripped 5 bases from V and 4 bases from J, with 12 bases between. In germline, CDR1 is SGHTA, CDR2 FQGNSA. The CDR3 region is CASSPPGGYNEQFF. The CDR3 DNA reads as TGTGCCAGCAGCCCCCCCGGCGGATACAATGAGCAGTTCTTC.

V and J are TRBV7-3 and TRBJ2-1, with 9 bases fitting TRBD1. There are 18 residues in the CDR3. J was trimmed by 0 bases and V by 5 bases; bases with no gene match: 11. Germline V lookup: CDR1 SGHTA, CDR2 FQGTGA. The CDR3 reads CASSAGTGFSPSYNEQFF. The CDR3 DNA is TGTGCCAGCAGCGCCGGGACAGGGTTCTCCCCCTCCTACAATGAGCAGTTCTTC.

The chain uses TRBV11-2 and TRBJ1-1, with D hard to call. The CDR3 sequence is 16 residues long. Trimming removed 1 base at V and 1 base at J, with 13 bases between. Germline V gene data show CDR1 as SGHAT and CDR2 as FQNNGV. The CDR3 region has the DNA TGTGCCAGCAGCTTAGTGCCAGGAGGGCGGAACACTGAAGCTTTCTTT. Translation gives CASSLVPGGRNTEAFF.

Written as DNA, the CDR3 is TGTGCCAGCAGCCTGACGGGACAGAGCTACAATGAGCAGTTCTTC. Its protein product is CASSLTGQSYNEQFF. The V and J genes are TRBV7-3 and TRBJ2-1; 7 positions match TRBD1. The CDR3 has 15 residues. The ends lost 5 bases at V and 3 bases at J; junction bases unmatched: 7. Germline V gene sequence: CDR1 SGHTA, CDR2 FQGTGA.

Regarding this clone: Mismatch with germline at one junction end may stem from a read error. The chain links TRBV7-7 to TRBJ2-5, with TRBD2 identical over 10 bases. The length of the CDR3 is 14 residues. Germline V gene lookup returns CDR1 SSHAT and CDR2 FNYEAQ (reference sequence). The CDR3: CASSPGLAEETQYF. The DNA for the CDR3 is TGTGCTAGCAGCCCCGGACTAGCGGAAGAGACCCAGTACTTC. The full variable domain, completed using reference TRBV7-7 and TRBJ2-5, is GAGVSQSPRYKVTKRGQDVTLRCDPISSHATLYWYQQALGQGPEFLTYFNYEAQPDKSGLPSDRFSAERPEGSISTLTIQRTEQRDSAMYRCASSPGLAEETQYFGPGTRLLVL.

The chain joins TRBV6-5 to TRBJ1-2, with D perhaps matching TRBD1 (6 bases). The CDR3 totals 15 residues. V was shortened by 7 bases and J by 8 bases, with 23 bases between the two germline ends. The V gene's germline CDR1 is MNHEY and CDR2 SVGAGI. The CDR3 spells CASIGGGSARPGYTF. The CDR3 DNA reads TGTGCCAGCATAGGGGGGGGGAGCGCGAGGCCCGGCTACACCTTC.

The chain employs TRBV19 and TRBJ1-2, with 9 nucleotides matching TRBD1. With 5 bases clipped from V and 8 bases from J, the junction kept 12 bases outside the gene matches. The V gene's germline CDR1 is LNHDA and CDR2 SQIVND (reference sequence). The CDR3 is made up of 15 amino acids. CDR3 sequence reads: CASSFTRDRVGGYTF. The CDR3 DNA is TGTGCCAGTAGTTTCACTAGGGACAGGGTCGGCGGCTACACCTTC.